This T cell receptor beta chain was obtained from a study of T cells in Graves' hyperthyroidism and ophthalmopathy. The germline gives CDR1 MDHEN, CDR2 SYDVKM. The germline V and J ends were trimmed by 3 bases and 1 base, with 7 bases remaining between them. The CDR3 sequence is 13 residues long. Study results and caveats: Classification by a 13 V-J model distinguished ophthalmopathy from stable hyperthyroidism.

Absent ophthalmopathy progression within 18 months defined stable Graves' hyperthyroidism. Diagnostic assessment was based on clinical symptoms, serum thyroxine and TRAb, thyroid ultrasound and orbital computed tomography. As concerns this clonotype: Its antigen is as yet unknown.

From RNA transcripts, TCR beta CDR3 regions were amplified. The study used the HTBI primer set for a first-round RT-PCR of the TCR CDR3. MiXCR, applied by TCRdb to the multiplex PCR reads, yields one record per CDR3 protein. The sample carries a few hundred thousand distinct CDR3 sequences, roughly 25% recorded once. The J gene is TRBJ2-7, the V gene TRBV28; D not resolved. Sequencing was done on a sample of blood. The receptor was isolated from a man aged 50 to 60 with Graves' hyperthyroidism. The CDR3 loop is CASSLTLSYEQYF. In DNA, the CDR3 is TGTGCCAGCAGTTTGACCCTTTCCTACGAGCAGTACTTC.